The entry below describes one T cell receptor beta chain. These data come from a study of blood T cell repertoires in COVID-19. Produced via immunoSEQ multiplex PCR; TCRdb's table is partial and in-frame only. Among approximately 170,000 clones listed, approximately 82% were seen once. Material for sequencing was PBMCs or T cells enriched from blood (not recorded which). The sequence derives from a woman aged 50 to 60 in a cohort exposed to, infected with or recovered from COVID-19 (not recorded which).

CDR3 amino acids: CASSLGGGISYNSPLHF. CDR3 nucleotide sequence: TGTGCCAGCAGCTTGGGAGGGGGTATTTCCTATAATTCACCCCTCCACTTT. V gene TRBV5-4 combines with J gene TRBJ1-6; a possible D gene is TRBD1 (6 bases). Looked up from germline, CDR1 is SGHNT and CDR2 is YYREEE (reference sequence). The CDR3 spans 17 residues. The germline V and J ends were trimmed by 0 bases and 1 base, with 11 bases remaining between them.